A selection of T cell receptor beta chains follows, all from one sample in a study of T-cell memory formation after mild COVID-19. TCRdb processed the 5' RACE reads anew with MiXCR; each CDR3 protein has one entry. The sample carries over 150,000 distinct CDR3 sequences, roughly a fifth recorded once. The sequenced sample consisted of PBMCs or a T cell subset sorted from them (not recorded which). Every receptor here comes from an adult woman who had mild COVID-19 (a few samples of this study predate the infection). Cell type and time point are not known. The CDR3 runs from the conserved cysteine through the conserved F or W. Each record gives: CDR3 DNA, CDR3 protein, J gene, V gene, clone size, D gene. The D gene is left open where the match is weak. Clone size is not always given. Where it is, it says once, few, many or a class for expanded clones.

cdr3_nt: TGTGCCAGCAGCTCCCGACGGGGTAATGAAGCTTTCTTT
cdr3_aa: CASSSRRGNEAFF
j_call: TRBJ1-1
v_call: TRBV7-6
clone_size: -
d_call: -

cdr3_nt: TGCGCCAGCAGCTTAGGGGGACAGGGGTCGAGTTACAATGAGCAGTTCTTC
cdr3_aa: CASSLGGQGSSYNEQFF
j_call: TRBJ2-1
v_call: TRBV5-1
clone_size: few
d_call: TRBD1

cdr3_nt: TGCAGTGCTAGGAAGGGACAGGGGGCGCTTGAGCAGTACTTC
cdr3_aa: CSARKGQGALEQYF
j_call: TRBJ2-7
v_call: TRBV20-1
clone_size: -
d_call: TRBD1

cdr3_nt: TGCGCCAGCAGCTTGGCCATAGGGGACAGTAACTCCTATGGCTACACCTTC
cdr3_aa: CASSLAIGDSNSYGYTF
j_call: TRBJ1-2
v_call: TRBV5-1
clone_size: few
d_call: TRBD1

cdr3_nt: TGCAGTGCTGGCCCCCAGGGGGAGTATGGCTACACCTTC
cdr3_aa: CSAGPQGEYGYTF
j_call: TRBJ1-2
v_call: TRBV20-1
clone_size: -
d_call: TRBD1

cdr3_nt: TGTGCCAGCAGCGGCTGGACAGGGAACAATGAGCAGTTCTTC
cdr3_aa: CASSGWTGNNEQFF
j_call: TRBJ2-1
v_call: TRBV7-9
clone_size: -
d_call: TRBD1

cdr3_nt: TGTGCCAGCAGCGTACGGGGGAATACGCAGTATTTT
cdr3_aa: CASSVRGNTQYF
j_call: TRBJ2-3
v_call: TRBV9
clone_size: few
d_call: -

cdr3_nt: TGTGCCAGCAGCTCCCGGGACAGGGGCCAGCAGACCCAGTACTTC
cdr3_aa: CASSSRDRGQQTQYF
j_call: TRBJ2-5
v_call: TRBV11-2
clone_size: -
d_call: TRBD1

cdr3_nt: TGTGCCAGCAGCTACAGGGGCCAGGCAGATACGCAGTATTTT
cdr3_aa: CASSYRGQADTQYF
j_call: TRBJ2-3
v_call: TRBV7-9
clone_size: -
d_call: TRBD1

cdr3_nt: TGCAGCGTTGAACCAGCAAACTCCTACGAGCAGTACTTC
cdr3_aa: CSVEPANSYEQYF
j_call: TRBJ2-7
v_call: TRBV29-1
clone_size: few
d_call: -

cdr3_nt: TGTGCCAGCAGCCAAGTCCGGAATGAGCAGTTCTTC
cdr3_aa: CASSQVRNEQFF
j_call: TRBJ2-1
v_call: TRBV4-2
clone_size: -
d_call: -

cdr3_nt: TGCGCCAGCAGCCAAGAACGCGGGGGGTATGATGAGCAGTTCTTC
cdr3_aa: CASSQERGGYDEQFF
j_call: TRBJ2-1
v_call: TRBV4-1
clone_size: -
d_call: TRBD2

cdr3_nt: TGTGCCAGCACCTCCAGGGCCGCGGCTGGGGCCAACGTCCTGACTTTC
cdr3_aa: CASTSRAAAGANVLTF
j_call: TRBJ2-6
v_call: TRBV6-6
clone_size: -
d_call: -

cdr3_nt: TGTGCCACCAGAAGGACGGGAAAGGGCAATCAGCCCCAGCATTTT
cdr3_aa: CATRRTGKGNQPQHF
j_call: TRBJ1-5
v_call: TRBV15
clone_size: -
d_call: -

cdr3_nt: TGCAGCGTTGCCCCCGGGACAGGGGGCTTCGGCACAGATACGCAGTATTTT
cdr3_aa: CSVAPGTGGFGTDTQYF
j_call: TRBJ2-3
v_call: TRBV29-1
clone_size: -
d_call: TRBD1

cdr3_nt: TGCGCCAGCAGCCATAACTACCTCACAGATACGCAGTATTTT
cdr3_aa: CASSHNYLTDTQYF
j_call: TRBJ2-3
v_call: TRBV5-1
clone_size: -
d_call: -

cdr3_nt: TGTGCCAGCAGCTTTTCGGGGTTCTACGAGCAGTACTTC
cdr3_aa: CASSFSGFYEQYF
j_call: TRBJ2-7
v_call: TRBV7-9
clone_size: -
d_call: -

cdr3_nt: TGTGCCACCAGTGATTTGTCCGAAGGTGAGCAGTTCTTC
cdr3_aa: CATSDLSEGEQFF
j_call: TRBJ2-1
v_call: TRBV24-1
clone_size: -
d_call: -

cdr3_nt: TGTGCCAGCAGCCAAGGGACTGGGGACCAAGAGACCCAGTACTTC
cdr3_aa: CASSQGTGDQETQYF
j_call: TRBJ2-5
v_call: TRBV3-1
clone_size: many
d_call: -

cdr3_nt: TGTGCCAGGCCGGGACAGGGACCCTACGAGCAGTACTTC
cdr3_aa: CARPGQGPYEQYF
j_call: TRBJ2-7
v_call: TRBV10-3
clone_size: -
d_call: TRBD1

cdr3_nt: TGTGCCAGCAGTTTATTAGTGCCTAATGAAGCTTTCTTT
cdr3_aa: CASSLLVPNEAFF
j_call: TRBJ1-1
v_call: TRBV12-3/TRBV12-4
clone_size: -
d_call: -

cdr3_nt: TGCGCCAGCAGCCGGGACGGTTACAATGAGCAGTTCTTC
cdr3_aa: CASSRDGYNEQFF
j_call: TRBJ2-1
v_call: TRBV4-3
clone_size: few
d_call: -

cdr3_nt: TGTGCCAGCAGCGTAGTACCCGGGGGGGACGAGCAGTACTTC
cdr3_aa: CASSVVPGGDEQYF
j_call: TRBJ2-7
v_call: TRBV9
clone_size: few
d_call: TRBD2

cdr3_nt: TGTGCCAGCAGCGCCGGACAGGGAGTCGAGCAGTACTTC
cdr3_aa: CASSAGQGVEQYF
j_call: TRBJ2-7
v_call: TRBV9
clone_size: few
d_call: TRBD1

cdr3_nt: TGTGCCAGCAGTCCATGGGAGCGTAACATTCAGTACTTC
cdr3_aa: CASSPWERNIQYF
j_call: TRBJ2-4
v_call: TRBV27
clone_size: few
d_call: -

cdr3_nt: TGCGCCAGCAGCGCTCCCGGACACATGCTGACCACTGATGGCTACACCTTC
cdr3_aa: CASSAPGHMLTTDGYTF
j_call: TRBJ1-2
v_call: TRBV5-1
clone_size: -
d_call: -

cdr3_nt: TGTGCCAGCAGCGTACCTCTAGCGGGAGGAGGGATGGGGGAGCAGTACTTC
cdr3_aa: CASSVPLAGGGMGEQYF
j_call: TRBJ2-7
v_call: TRBV9
clone_size: few
d_call: TRBD2

cdr3_nt: TGTGCCAGCAGACAGGGGTCGACCTATGGCTACACCTTC
cdr3_aa: CASRQGSTYGYTF
j_call: TRBJ1-2
v_call: TRBV6-4
clone_size: few
d_call: TRBD1

cdr3_nt: TGTGCCAGCAGTGGGAGCCGGACAGGGCAGTTCTTC
cdr3_aa: CASSGSRTGQFF
j_call: TRBJ2-1
v_call: TRBV2
clone_size: -
d_call: TRBD1

cdr3_nt: TGTGCCATCAGTGAGTCTCCCAGCGGCACCTACAATGAGCAGTTCTTC
cdr3_aa: CAISESPSGTYNEQFF
j_call: TRBJ2-1
v_call: TRBV10-3
clone_size: -
d_call: -

cdr3_nt: TGTGCCAGCAGCCGGTTTCTCGGTCCCAATGAAAAACTGTTTTTT
cdr3_aa: CASSRFLGPNEKLFF
j_call: TRBJ1-4
v_call: TRBV7-9
clone_size: once
d_call: -

cdr3_nt: TGTGCCAGCAGCCAGATCCGGGACTCCCACGAGCAGTACTTC
cdr3_aa: CASSQIRDSHEQYF
j_call: TRBJ2-7
v_call: TRBV7-6
clone_size: once
d_call: -

cdr3_nt: TGCAGCGTTGAAAGAACAGGGCAAGAGACCCAGTACTTC
cdr3_aa: CSVERTGQETQYF
j_call: TRBJ2-5
v_call: TRBV29-1
clone_size: -
d_call: -

cdr3_nt: TGTGCCAGCAGTTTAGGGAGGGTAAGGAGCACAGATACGCAGTATTTT
cdr3_aa: CASSLGRVRSTDTQYF
j_call: TRBJ2-3
v_call: TRBV13
clone_size: -
d_call: TRBD2

cdr3_nt: TGTGCCAGCAGCTTAGGGACAGGGGGCCTCGATTCCTACGAGCAGTACTTC
cdr3_aa: CASSLGTGGLDSYEQYF
j_call: TRBJ2-7
v_call: TRBV7-8
clone_size: many
d_call: TRBD1

cdr3_nt: TGCGCCAGCAGCCATGGGAGGGGCCCCTACGAGCAGTACTTC
cdr3_aa: CASSHGRGPYEQYF
j_call: TRBJ2-7
v_call: TRBV4-1
clone_size: -
d_call: TRBD2

cdr3_nt: TGTGCCTGGAGTGCATCCACAGGGATCACTGAAGCTTTCTTT
cdr3_aa: CAWSASTGITEAFF
j_call: TRBJ1-1
v_call: TRBV30
clone_size: -
d_call: -

cdr3_nt: TGCAGCGGCACGGGGAACACTGAAGCTTTCTTT
cdr3_aa: CSGTGNTEAFF
j_call: TRBJ1-1
v_call: TRBV29-1
clone_size: -
d_call: -

cdr3_nt: TGCGCCAGCAGCTCGGGGGACAGCAATCAGCCCCAGCATTTT
cdr3_aa: CASSSGDSNQPQHF
j_call: TRBJ1-5
v_call: TRBV5-1
clone_size: -
d_call: -